The 13 T cell receptor beta chains listed next were all sequenced from one sample in a study of shared clonotypes between healthy human individuals (dated by TCRdb to about 2020). The library was generated by the immunoSEQ multiplex PCR assay. TCRdb's version of the immuneACCESS table is confined to in-frame rearrangements and falls short of the full clone set. An unresolved V gene accounts for under half of the shortfall where checked; the remainder is of unknown origin. This sample has about half a million clones in its table, and 60% to 80% of those were observed once. The ten biggest clones cover more than 10% of the sample. The material sequenced was PBMCs. The receptors stem from a woman in her forties in good health. Some clones in this sample may be carry-over from other donors' samples.

The V gene is TRBV7-8, the J gene TRBJ2-3; a possible D gene is TRBD1 (6 bases). The CDR3 has 15 residues. Germline loops: CDR1 SGHVS, CDR2 FQNEAQ. Trimming removed 8 bases from V and 5 bases from J, with 20 bases in between. CDR3 loop: CASCLGAPTGDTQYF. The CDR3 DNA sequence: TGTGCCAGCTGTTTGGGGGCACCAACTGGAGATACGCAGTATTTT.

This clone occurred many times. This rearrangement joins TRBV9 to TRBJ2-2; no clear D gene. This CDR3 has 13 amino acids. Trimming stripped 1 base from V and 3 bases from J, with 4 bases between. The germline CDR1 and CDR2 sequences are SGDLS and YYNGEE. The CDR3 sequence is CASSVFDTGELFF. For the CDR3, the DNA is TGTGCCAGCAGCGTATTCGACACCGGGGAGCTGTTTTTT.

This clone came up a few times. The rearrangement uses TRBV13 and TRBJ2-2; TRBD2 might be the D (6 bases). Trimming left V 3 bases short and J 7 bases short, with 12 bases between. The CDR3 is 14 amino acids. The germline gives CDR1 PRHDT, CDR2 FYEKMQ (reference sequence). The CDR3 coding sequence is TGTGCCAGCAGCTTCGGGGGAATACGCGGGGAGCTGTTTTTT. Protein: CASSFGGIRGELFF.

In DNA, the CDR3 is TGCAGCGTTGAAGTGTCGGGCCACTCCTACGAGCAGTACTTC. It translates to CSVEVSGHSYEQYF. The V gene is TRBV29-1, the J gene TRBJ2-7; D is unclear. Germline V gives CDR1 SQVTM, CDR2 ANQGSEA. There are 14 residues in the CDR3. V lost 1 base and J lost 0, with 10 bases in between.

V and J are TRBV2 and TRBJ1-2; D unresolved. CDR1 and CDR2 (germline): SNHLY, FYNNEI. The CDR3 runs to 15 residues. V lost 7 bases, J lost 2 bases, and 17 bases lay in between. CDR3 in amino acids: CASTSKENPNYGYTF. The CDR3 DNA reads as TGTGCCAGCACCTCCAAGGAGAATCCGAACTATGGCTACACCTTC.

Details on this clone: Likely a read error: the CDR3 ends without its conserved phenylalanine or tryptophan. The DNA is left out, because the CDR3 cannot be placed on it with certainty; the CDR3 is given as TCRdb lists it. V is TRBV5-4 and J is TRBJ2-7; the table names TRBD2, a call not compared with the DNA. Germline CDR1 reads SGHNT; CDR2 reads YYREEE (reference sequence). The CDR3 region is 14 residues in length, termini included. CDR3 region: CASSLDGPTGVRII.

This rearrangement joins TRBV28 to TRBJ2-7; D not resolved. The CDR3 sequence is 12 residues long. Per germline, CDR1 MDHEN and CDR2 SYDVKM. The V end lost 10 bases, the J end lost 5 bases, and 15 bases lay between the germline ends. The CDR3 sequence: CATRPRLHEQYF. CDR3 sequence (DNA): TGTGCCACCCGCCCCCGACTCCACGAGCAGTACTTC.

V usage is TRBV18 and J usage is TRBJ2-2; D is unclear. The CDR3 covers 11 residues. Germline CDR1 and CDR2: KGHSH and LQKENI. Trimming left V 2 bases short and J 6 bases short, with 1 base between. Here the CDR3 DNA reads TGTGCCAGCTCACCATCCGGGGAGCTGTTTTTT. It yields the protein CASSPSGELFF.

The chain employs TRBV5-1 and TRBJ1-1, with 9 bases that match TRBD1. The CDR3 is 14 residues long. Looked up from germline, CDR1 is SGHRS and CDR2 is YFSETQ. J gave up 3 bases and V 3 bases, and 3 bases lay outside the gene matches. The CDR3 sequence is CASSSTGGHTEAFF. The CDR3 coding sequence is TGCGCCAGCAGCTCTACAGGGGGCCACACTGAAGCTTTCTTT.

The chain uses TRBV5-5 and TRBJ2-5; 10 nucleotides align to TRBD1. The CDR3 extends over 15 amino acids. Per germline, CDR1 SGHKS and CDR2 YYEKEE (reference sequence). Trimming cost V 6 bases and J 2 bases; bases outside gene matches: 7. CDR3 in DNA: TGTGCCAGCACCTCGGGACAGGGGACTCAAGAGACCCAGTACTTC. Its translation: CASTSGQGTQETQYF.

The J gene is TRBJ2-7, the V gene TRBV27; 7 nucleotides match TRBD1. This CDR3 comprises 14 residues. Germline trimming cut 2 bases from V and 2 bases from J; bases unmatched to any gene: 3. The germline V gene encodes CDR1 MNHEY and CDR2 SMNVEV (reference sequence). CDR3 amino acids: CASSLKGQTYEQYF. CDR3 nucleotides: TGTGCCAGCAGTTTAAAGGGACAGACCTACGAGCAGTACTTC.

The chain joins TRBV21-1 to TRBJ2-4; TRBD1 is taken as the D call from the table, unchecked against the DNA. TRBV21-1 is annotated as a pseudogene. There are 16 residues in the CDR3. CDR3 in DNA: TGTGCCAGCCCCCTAACAGGGGAGAAGGCCAAAAACATTCAGTACTTC. Translation: CASPLTGEKAKNIQYF.

This clone was observed a few times. The chain recombines TRBV6-1 with TRBJ2-5; possibly TRBD1 or TRBD2 for D (6 bases each). CDR3 length equals 15 residues. The germline CDR1 and CDR2 sequences are MNHNS and SASEGT. The V end was cut by 2 bases, the J end by 5 bases, with 15 bases between. The CDR3 nucleotides read TGTGCCAGCAGTGAACGGATGGGGGGCTGGGAGACCCAGTACTTC. Translation: CASSERMGGWETQYF.